Listed below are T cell receptor beta chains from one sample, sequenced in a study of T cell repertoires in cytomegalovirus infection. MiXCR, run by TCRdb on the reads, gives a single entry per CDR3 protein. The table includes approximately 500,000 distinct CDR3 sequences, 10% to 12% detected once. Sequenced input: PBMCs. The receptors shown here come from a human donor in good health (CMV status not recorded). Some clones in this sample may be carry-over from other donors' samples. CDR3s include the opening cysteine and the closing phenylalanine or tryptophan. Each record gives: CDR3 DNA, CDR3 protein, V gene, clone size, D gene, J gene. The D gene is left open where the match is weak. Clone size appears in some rows only: once, few, many, or a class for an expanded clone.

TGCGCCAGCAGCCAAGAGGCCCTAGGCCAACGGGAGCTGTTTTTT,CASSQEALGQRELFF,TRBV4-1,few,NA,TRBJ2-2
TGTGCCAGCAGCTTGCTAATGCAGACAAGGATTTACGAGCAGTACTTC,CASSLLMQTRIYEQYF,TRBV5-6,many,NA,TRBJ2-7
TGTGCCATCAGAAGAGAGGGGGAACACCGGGAGCTGTTTTTT,CAIRREGEHRELFF,TRBV10-3,many,NA,TRBJ2-2
TGTGCCAGCAGCTTGGGAGGACATATTATATCACCCCTCCACTTT,CASSLGGHIISPLHF,TRBV5-5,NA,NA,TRBJ1-6
TGTGCCAGCAGCTTAAATCCGGGAGGGTTCAGGAGTGAGCAGTTCTTC,CASSLNPGGFRSEQFF,TRBV7-2,many,TRBD2,TRBJ2-1
TGTGCCAGCAGTTCGCCGACAGGGGTTAACTATGGCTACACCTTC,CASSSPTGVNYGYTF,TRBV12-3/TRBV12-4,NA,TRBD1,TRBJ1-2
TGTGCCAGCAGCTTATCCCCATCGGGCCTGAACACTGAAGCTTTCTTT,CASSLSPSGLNTEAFF,TRBV7-9,many,NA,TRBJ1-1
TGTGCCAGCAGTTTCGGGTTGTACACTGAAGCTTTCTTT,CASSFGLYTEAFF,TRBV28,few,NA,TRBJ1-1
TGTGCCAGCAGTCCAAGACAGGCCTCTGGAAACACCATATATTTT,CASSPRQASGNTIYF,TRBV12-3/TRBV12-4,many,NA,TRBJ1-3
TGTGCCAGCAGTACTCCGGGGCCGGGGGGCTACACCTTC,CASSTPGPGGYTF,TRBV6-1,NA,NA,TRBJ1-2
TGCAGCGTTGAAAGCCGAGTGGACTACACCTTC,CSVESRVDYTF,TRBV29-1,few,NA,TRBJ1-2
TGTGCCAGCTCACCCACCCAGCTTGGGACCGGGGAGCTGTTTTTT,CASSPTQLGTGELFF,TRBV2,NA,NA,TRBJ2-2
TGTGCCAGCAGCTTGAGCCGTAATGAGCAGTTCTTC,CASSLSRNEQFF,TRBV7-2,many,NA,TRBJ2-1
TGTGCCAGCAGCCCCCCCTCAGATACGCAGTATTTT,CASSPPSDTQYF,TRBV7-8,many,NA,TRBJ2-3
TGTGCCAGCAGCCAACAGGGTGGGAACACCGGGGAGCTGTTTTTT,CASSQQGGNTGELFF,TRBV7-3,many,NA,TRBJ2-2